The 12 T cell receptor beta chains reported below all come from one sample, sequenced in a study of blood T cells in healthy people across ages. For the second PCR, which ran for about 6 to 11 cycles, a sample-barcoded 5' primer and a J-beta primer mix were used. TCRdb re-called the 5' RACE reads through MiXCR, storing one row per CDR3 protein. The sample lists roughly 1,500,000 distinct CDR3 sequences; about 32% were seen once. Material for sequencing was blood. The receptors come from a woman aged 25-40 years in good health.

A few counts support this clonotype. The chain links TRBV5-6 to TRBJ2-3; D gene uncertain. V was shortened by 3 bases and J by 3 bases, with 5 bases between the two germline ends. CDR1 is SGHDT, CDR2 YYEEEE, per germline. This CDR3 is built from 12 residues. For the CDR3, the DNA is TGTGCCAGCAGCTCCGAGACAGATACGCAGTATTTT. Residues: CASSSETDTQYF.

With respect to this clonotype: The junction and the germline gene differ at one end; a read error may be behind it. The chain joins TRBV12-3 or TRBV12-4 to TRBJ2-1; D gene uncertain. This CDR3 spans 15 amino acids. The CDR3 here is CASSLDSSSCNEQFF. Here the CDR3 DNA reads TGTGCCAGCAGTTTAGACTCCAGCTCCTGCAATGAGCAGTTCTTC.

The chain employs TRBV6-1 and TRBJ2-7; D remains unclear. CDR3 length: 13 amino acids. Germline CDR1 and CDR2: MNHNS and SASEGT. Trimming shortened V by 6 bases and J by 2 bases, and 11 bases separated the two germline ends. CDR3 nucleotide sequence: TGTGCCAGCAGCATCGACATGACCTACGAGCAGTACTTC. As protein: CASSIDMTYEQYF.

The gene calls are TRBV5-6 and TRBJ2-7, with 7 bases that match TRBD1. With V trimmed by 5 bases and J by 1 base, 6 bases remained unmatched. Germline V CDR1 and CDR2: SGHDT, YYEEEE. CDR3 length: 14 amino acids. The CDR3 loop reads CASSPGQESYEQYF. For the CDR3, the DNA is TGTGCCAGCAGTCCCGGACAGGAATCCTACGAGCAGTACTTC. Full variable domain (outside the CDR3, taken from reference TRBV5-6 and TRBJ2-7): DAGVTQSPTHLIKTRGQQVTLRCSPKSGHDTVSWYQQALGQGPQFIFQYYEEEERQRGNFPDRFSGHQFPNYSSELNVNALLLGDSALYLCASSPGQESYEQYFGPGTRLTVT.

The chain joins TRBV6-6 to TRBJ1-1; a weak D match, TRBD1 (5 bases). This CDR3 is 15 amino acids long. Trimming left V 10 bases short and J 6 bases short, with 24 bases between. The germline V gene encodes CDR1 MNHNY and CDR2 SVGAGI (reference sequence). CDR3 sequence reads: CAITSREWGISEAFF. DNA for the CDR3: TGTGCCATCACGAGCAGGGAGTGGGGAATATCTGAAGCTTTCTTT.

This clonotype was seen a handful of times. The chain links TRBV6-2 or TRBV6-3 to TRBJ2-5; no clear D gene. V lost 2 bases to trimming and J lost 5 bases, with 12 bases between them. The CDR3 loop spans 14 amino acids. The germline V gene has CDR1 MNHEY and CDR2 SVGEGT. This chain's CDR3 is CASSYNERRETQYF. The CDR3 DNA is TGTGCCAGCAGTTACAACGAGCGCCGTGAGACCCAGTACTTC.

V usage is TRBV15 and J usage is TRBJ2-5; D call uncertain. Germline CDR1 is LNHNV and CDR2 is YYDKDF (reference sequence). The germline V and J ends were trimmed by 2 bases and 0 bases, with 10 bases remaining between them. The CDR3 is 15 amino acids. Here the CDR3 reads CATSRPRMYQETQYF. DNA for the CDR3: TGTGCCACCAGCAGACCACGGATGTACCAAGAGACCCAGTACTTC.

A word on this clonotype: With a much larger clone just one base away, this may be a read error. The chain joins TRBV20-1 to TRBJ2-5; 9 bases are a match to TRBD2. The germline V gene encodes CDR1 DFQATT and CDR2 SNEGSKA (reference sequence). CDR3 length: 14 amino acids. The CDR3 spells CGAPLSGGSETQYF. In DNA form, the CDR3 reads TGCGGTGCTCCCCTGAGCGGGGGGTCAGAGACCCAGTACTTC.

The rearrangement joins TRBV24-1 to TRBJ1-1; D is uncertain. Germline V CDR1 and CDR2: KGHDR, SFDVKD. The germline V and J ends were trimmed by 4 bases and 2 bases, with 7 bases remaining between them. This CDR3 is 13 amino acids long. The CDR3: CATSDPPNTEAFF. The DNA for the CDR3 is TGTGCCACCAGTGACCCCCCTAACACTGAAGCTTTCTTT.

V usage is TRBV5-1 and J usage is TRBJ2-5, with TRBD2 matching over 9 bases. The ends lost 4 bases at V and 5 bases at J; junction bases unmatched: 9. Per the germline V gene, CDR1 is SGHRS and CDR2 is YFSETQ. This CDR3 contains 15 residues. CDR3 amino acids: CASSESGGSPETQYF. The CDR3 coding sequence is TGCGCCAGCAGCGAAAGCGGGGGGAGCCCCGAGACCCAGTACTTC.

The chain has TRBV6-1 and TRBJ2-3; a possible D gene is TRBD2 (6 bases). The V and J ends lost 10 bases and 4 bases respectively, with 18 bases between them. The CDR3 totals 14 residues. Germline CDR1 reads MNHNS; CDR2 reads SASEGT. The CDR3 DNA reads TGTGCCAACTCGGGGCGGGGAAGCGCAGATACGCAGTATTTT. It codes for CANSGRGSADTQYF.

This clonotype has more than one count but fewer than ten. The chain has TRBV27 and TRBJ2-1; D ambiguous. The ends were cut back, 6 bases at V and 7 bases at J, with 13 bases in the middle. CDR1 is MNHEY, CDR2 SMNVEV, per germline (reference sequence). This CDR3 has 13 residues. The chain's CDR3 is CASRLKGQNEQFF. CDR3 DNA: TGTGCCAGCAGATTGAAAGGGCAGAATGAGCAGTTCTTC.